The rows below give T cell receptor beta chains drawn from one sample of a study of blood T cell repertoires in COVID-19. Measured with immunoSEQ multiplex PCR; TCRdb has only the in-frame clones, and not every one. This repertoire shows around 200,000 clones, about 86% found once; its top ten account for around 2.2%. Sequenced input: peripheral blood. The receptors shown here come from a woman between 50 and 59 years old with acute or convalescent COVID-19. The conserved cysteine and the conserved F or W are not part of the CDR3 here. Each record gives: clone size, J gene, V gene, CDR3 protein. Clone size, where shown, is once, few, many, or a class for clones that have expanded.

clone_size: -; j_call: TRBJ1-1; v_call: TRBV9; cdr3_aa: ASSVQGAGTEAF
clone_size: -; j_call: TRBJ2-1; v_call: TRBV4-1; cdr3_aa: ASSQGLAGASYNEQF
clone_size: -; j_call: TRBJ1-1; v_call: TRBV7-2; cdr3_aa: ASSHRQGPMNTEAF
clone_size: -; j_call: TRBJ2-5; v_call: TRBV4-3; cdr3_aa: ASSPGTSGKETQY
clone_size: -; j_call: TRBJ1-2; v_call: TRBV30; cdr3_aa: ALSLTGADGYT
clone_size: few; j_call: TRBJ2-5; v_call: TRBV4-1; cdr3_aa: ASSQRDLRGETQY
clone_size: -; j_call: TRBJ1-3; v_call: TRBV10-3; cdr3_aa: AISESVVLPSGNTIY
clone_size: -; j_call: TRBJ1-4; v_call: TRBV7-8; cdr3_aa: ASSLGAGLSTNEKLF
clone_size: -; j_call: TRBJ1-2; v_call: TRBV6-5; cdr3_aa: ASSLSEEGSYT
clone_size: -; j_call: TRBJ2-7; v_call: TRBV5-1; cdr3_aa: ASSLDRNLYEQY
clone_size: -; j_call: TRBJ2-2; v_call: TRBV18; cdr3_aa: ASSPWDRVNYATGELF
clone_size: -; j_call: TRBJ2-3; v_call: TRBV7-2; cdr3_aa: ASSLGLAGPADTQY
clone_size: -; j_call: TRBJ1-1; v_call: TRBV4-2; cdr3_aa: ASSQLSVNTEAF
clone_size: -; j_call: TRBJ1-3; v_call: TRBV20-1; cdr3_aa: SASWEAGNTIY
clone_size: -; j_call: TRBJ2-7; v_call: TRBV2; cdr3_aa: ASRWDSPYEQY
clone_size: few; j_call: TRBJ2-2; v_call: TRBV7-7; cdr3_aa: ASSLRESGELF
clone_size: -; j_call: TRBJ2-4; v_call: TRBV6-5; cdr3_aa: ASQGRAGAKNIQY
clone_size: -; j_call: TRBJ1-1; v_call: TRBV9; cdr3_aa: ASSSRQGNTEAF
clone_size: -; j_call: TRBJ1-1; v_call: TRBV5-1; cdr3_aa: ASSPGSAVEAF
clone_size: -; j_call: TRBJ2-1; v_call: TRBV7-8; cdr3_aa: ASSLEAQAGNSYNEQF
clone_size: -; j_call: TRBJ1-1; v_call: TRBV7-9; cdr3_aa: ASSLAQSEAF
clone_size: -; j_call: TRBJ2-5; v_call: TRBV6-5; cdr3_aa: ASSYSPGGFETQY